This is a list of T cell receptor beta chains from one sample in a study of blood T cell repertoires in COVID-19. Only in-frame clones appear in the TCRdb table, and some are missing; sequencing was by immunoSEQ multiplex PCR. The sample records 330,000 or so clones, approximately 92% being singletons. The sequenced sample consisted of PBMCs or T cells enriched from blood (not recorded which). All receptors come from a woman in her 30s who had recovered from COVID-19. Both conserved end residues are part of each CDR3. D genes are given only for firm matches. Rows may omit the clone size; those that give it use once, few, many or a size class.

j_gene,len,d_gene,abundance,v_gene,CDR3aa,CDR3nt
TRBJ2-1,13,TRBD2,-,TRBV29-1,CSVVASGYNEQFF,TGCAGCGTTGTGGCTAGCGGATACAATGAGCAGTTCTTC
TRBJ2-3,14,TRBD2,-,TRBV24-1,CATGLAGGRRPQYF,TGTGCCACCGGACTAGCGGGGGGGCGGCGGCCGCAGTATTTT
TRBJ1-4,13,-,once,TRBV6-1,CASSDVTGSKLFF,TGTGCCAGCAGTGACGTTACCGGGTCAAAACTGTTTTTT
TRBJ1-1,14,-,-,TRBV19,CASSIRGLDTEAFF,TGTGCCAGTAGTATCAGGGGTTTGGACACTGAAGCTTTCTTT
TRBJ2-1,18,TRBD2,-,TRBV5-1,CASSPGGGLRAGSNEQFF,TGCGCCAGCAGCCCCGGGGGGGGGTTGAGGGCGGGAAGTAATGAGCAGTTCTTC
TRBJ2-3,15,TRBD2,-,TRBV5-1,CASSEGLAGADTQYF,TGCGCCAGCAGCGAGGGACTAGCGGGAGCAGATACGCAGTATTTT
TRBJ1-4,13,-,-,TRBV7-6,CASSLGELEKLFF,TGTGCCAGCAGCCTCGGAGAGCTTGAAAAACTGTTTTTT
TRBJ2-3,15,TRBD1,-,TRBV5-1,CASSRGQGYTDTQYF,TGCGCCAGCAGCAGGGGACAGGGATACACAGATACGCAGTATTTT
TRBJ2-1,13,TRBD2,-,TRBV29-1,CSARGSSGNEQFF,TGCAGCGCCAGAGGCAGTAGCGGGAATGAGCAGTTCTTC
TRBJ2-7,14,TRBD2,once,TRBV27,CASSLRLAYYEQYF,TGTGCCAGCAGTTTGCGACTAGCTTACTACGAGCAGTACTTC
TRBJ2-7,15,TRBD1,few,TRBV9,CASSVGDRKVYEQYF,TGTGCCAGCAGCGTCGGGGACAGGAAAGTCTACGAGCAGTACTTC